Below are 15 T cell receptor beta chains sequenced from a single sample in a study of technical replicates of blood from a handful of donors (dated by TCRdb to 2016 to 2017). The method was the immunoSEQ multiplex PCR assay. In its TCRdb copy, this immuneACCESS table keeps in-frame sequences only and misses some clones. Where compared with another copy, unresolved V genes explain less than half of these, and the others have no known cause. Present in this sample are 90,000 to 100,000 clones, roughly 95% of which were seen just once. The ten largest clones take up roughly 0.22% of the sample. Specimen: T cells isolated from PBMCs. The receptors were sampled from a human donor in good health.

The rearrangement links TRBV11-3 to TRBJ2-4; 9 bases line up with TRBD1. There are 16 residues in the CDR3. V lost 3 bases and J lost 4; bases outside the gene matches: 7. Germline CDR1 is SGHNT and CDR2 is YENEEA. CDR3 in amino acids: CASSFSGTGRKNIQYF. The CDR3 bases are TGTGCCAGCAGCTTTTCCGGGACAGGGCGAAAAAACATTCAGTACTTC. The full variable domain, completed using reference TRBV11-3 and TRBJ2-4, is EAGVVQSPRYKIIEKKQPVAFWCNPISGHNTLYWYLQNLGQGPELLIRYENEEAVDDSQLPKDRFSAERLKGVDSTLKIQPAELGDSAVYLCASSFSGTGRKNIQYFGAGTRLSVL.

V is TRBV30 and J is TRBJ2-7; 8 bases line up with TRBD1. This CDR3 region has 15 residues. J was trimmed by 2 bases and V by 2 bases; bases with no gene match: 8. CDR1 is GTSNPN, CDR2 SVGIG, per germline (reference sequence). This CDR3 reads CAWSTQGQATYEQYF. CDR3 coding DNA: TGTGCCTGGAGTACTCAGGGACAGGCCACCTACGAGCAGTACTTC. Complete variable domain (other parts from reference TRBV30 and TRBJ2-7): SQTIHQWPATLVQPVGSPLSLECTVEGTSNPNLYWYRQAAGRGLQLLFYSVGIGQISSEVPQNLSASRPQDRQFILSSKKLLLSDSGFYLCAWSTQGQATYEQYFGPGTRLTVT.

The chain recombines TRBV27 with TRBJ2-7, with D possibly TRBD1 on 5 matching bases. The length of the CDR3 is 17 residues. V gave up 6 bases and J gave up 2 bases, with 23 bases separating them. The germline gives CDR1 MNHEY, CDR2 SMNVEV (reference sequence). The CDR3 here is CASRPLIAGWTTYEQYF. The DNA of the CDR3 is TGTGCCAGCAGGCCCCTGATTGCAGGTTGGACAACCTACGAGCAGTACTTC.

The rearrangement links TRBV6-1 to TRBJ1-1, with D unresolved. This CDR3 contains 15 residues. Trimming took 0 bases from V and 9 from J, leaving 17 bases between them. Germline values: CDR1 MNHNS, CDR2 SASEGT. The CDR3 sequence is CASSEARAGQTKAFF. The CDR3 nucleotides are TGTGCCAGCAGTGAAGCCCGGGCGGGCCAGACTAAAGCTTTCTTT.

The chain employs TRBV5-4 and TRBJ1-3; no definite D call. CDR1 is SGHNT and CDR2 is YYREEE in the germline V gene (reference sequence). The ends were cut back, 0 bases at V and 0 bases at J, with 10 bases in the middle. This CDR3 comprises 16 residues. The CDR3 sequence: CASSLDPGSSGNTIYF. The CDR3, as DNA: TGTGCCAGCAGCTTGGACCCGGGAAGCTCTGGAAACACCATATATTTT.

The J gene is TRBJ1-6, the V gene TRBV19; D call uncertain. The CDR3 length is 18 residues. The V and J ends lost 6 bases and 1 base respectively, with 19 bases between them. The germline CDR1 and CDR2 sequences are LNHDA and SQIVND (reference sequence). The DNA of the CDR3 is TGTGCCAGTAGCGCTGACGGACGCAGGAGGTCCTATAATTCACCCCTCCACTTT. The encoded protein is CASSADGRRRSYNSPLHF.

The chain carries TRBV6-6 and TRBJ2-1; a possible D gene is TRBD2 (6 bases). This CDR3 region has 14 residues. The germline V gene encodes CDR1 MNHNY and CDR2 SVGAGI (reference sequence). V lost 7 bases and J lost 8, with 18 bases in between. In nucleotides, the CDR3 is TGTGCCAGCATGACCAGCCACCGCGGGGATGAGCAGTTCTTC. It is translated as CASMTSHRGDEQFF.

The V and J genes are TRBV6-1 and TRBJ1-1; D possibly corresponds to TRBD1 (6 bases). The germline V and J ends were trimmed by 6 bases and 4 bases, with 15 bases remaining between them. This CDR3 region has 14 residues. CDR1 MNHNS and CDR2 SASEGT come from the germline V gene. The CDR3 reads CASSLRGEGTEAFF. CDR3 nucleotide sequence: TGTGCCAGCAGCCTCAGGGGTGAGGGCACTGAAGCTTTCTTT.

The chain is built from TRBV9 and TRBJ1-2; no definite D call. Trimming stripped 0 bases from V and 6 bases from J, with 9 bases between. Germline V gene sequence: CDR1 SGDLS, CDR2 YYNGEE. The CDR3 has 13 residues. CDR3 protein: CASSVERQDGYTF. In DNA form, the CDR3 reads TGTGCCAGCAGCGTAGAACGTCAGGATGGCTACACCTTC.

The chain joins TRBV15 to TRBJ2-5; TRBD2 agrees at 9 bases. CDR3 length: 16 amino acids. J gave up 5 bases and V 4 bases, and 11 bases lay outside the gene matches. Germline CDR1 and CDR2: LNHNV and YYDKDF (reference sequence). The DNA for the CDR3 is TGTGCCACCAGCAAAGCGGGGGGCTACGATTGGGAGACCCAGTACTTC. Amino acid sequence: CATSKAGGYDWETQYF. Complete variable domain (other parts from reference TRBV15 and TRBJ2-5): DAMVIQNPRYQVTQFGKPVTLSCSQTLNHNVMYWYQQKSSQAPKLLFHYYDKDFNNEADTPDNFQSRRPNTSFCFLDIRSPGLGDTAMYLCATSKAGGYDWETQYFGPGTRLLVL.

This rearrangement joins TRBV5-1 to TRBJ1-2; a weak D match, TRBD1 (6 bases). CDR3 size: 14 residues. Germline V lookup: CDR1 SGHRS, CDR2 YFSETQ. Trimming took off 4 bases at V and 7 bases at J, with 17 bases between the two ends. CDR3 region: CASSELQGEGGYTF. CDR3 nucleotide sequence: TGCGCCAGCAGCGAACTACAGGGTGAGGGTGGCTACACCTTC.

This clone appeared a single time. This chain uses TRBV28 with TRBJ1-1; D is ambiguous. The V and J ends lost 6 bases and 5 bases respectively, with 13 bases between them. CDR1 is MDHEN and CDR2 is SYDVKM in the germline V gene. The CDR3 totals 13 residues. The CDR3 bases are TGTGCCAGCAGGGGAGGATGGGCGACTGAAGCTTTCTTT. It codes for CASRGGWATEAFF. Looking up the rest from reference TRBV28 and TRBJ1-1 gives the full variable domain: DVKVTQSSRYLVKRTGEKVFLECVQDMDHENMFWYRQDPGLGLRLIYFSYDVKMKEKGDIPEGYSVSREKKERFSLILESASTNQTSMYLCASRGGWATEAFFGQGTRLTVV.

V usage is TRBV10-2 and J usage is TRBJ2-1; TRBD2 aligns across 8 bases. The CDR3 consists of 15 residues. After removal of 8 bases from V and 8 bases from J, the junction contained 14 bases not matched to a gene. Germline values: CDR1 WSHSY, CDR2 SAAADI. CDR3 region: CASGSGKRESYEQFF. CDR3 in DNA: TGCGCCAGCGGGTCCGGAAAGCGGGAGAGCTATGAGCAGTTCTTC.

This chain links TRBV10-2 with TRBJ2-1; 10 bases map to TRBD1. The CDR3 is 15 residues long. Germline CDR1 reads WSHSY; CDR2 reads SAAADI. J was trimmed by 4 bases and V by 3 bases; bases with no gene match: 3. In nucleotides, the CDR3 is TGCGCCAGCAGTGAAGGGACAGGGGAGTACAATGAGCAGTTCTTC. It encodes CASSEGTGEYNEQFF.

V gene TRBV27 combines with J gene TRBJ2-3; D is undetermined. This CDR3 contains 13 residues. Between the trimmed V and J ends, which lost 3 bases and 5 bases, there was a span of 9 bases. From germline, CDR1 is MNHEY and CDR2 SMNVEV (reference sequence). CDR3 sequence: CASSFRRGDTQYF. The CDR3 DNA follows: TGTGCCAGCAGTTTTCGGAGAGGAGATACGCAGTATTTT.